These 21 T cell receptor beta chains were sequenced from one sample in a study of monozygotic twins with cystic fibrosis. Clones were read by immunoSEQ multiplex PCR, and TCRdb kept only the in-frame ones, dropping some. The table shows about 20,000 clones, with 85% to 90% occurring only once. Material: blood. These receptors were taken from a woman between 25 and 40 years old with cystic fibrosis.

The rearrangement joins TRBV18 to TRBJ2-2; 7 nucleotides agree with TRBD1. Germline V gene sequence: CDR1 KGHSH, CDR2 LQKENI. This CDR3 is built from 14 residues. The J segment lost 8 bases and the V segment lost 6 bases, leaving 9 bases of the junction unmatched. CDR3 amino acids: CASSPKGAGGELFF. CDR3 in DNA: TGTGCCAGCTCCCCCAAGGGGGCCGGTGGGGAGCTGTTTTTT.

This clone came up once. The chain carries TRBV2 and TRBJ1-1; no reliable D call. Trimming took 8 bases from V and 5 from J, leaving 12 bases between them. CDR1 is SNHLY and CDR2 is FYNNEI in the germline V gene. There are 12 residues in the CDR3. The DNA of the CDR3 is TGTGCCAGCGGCTATTTGAGGACTGAAGCTTTCTTT. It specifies CASGYLRTEAFF.

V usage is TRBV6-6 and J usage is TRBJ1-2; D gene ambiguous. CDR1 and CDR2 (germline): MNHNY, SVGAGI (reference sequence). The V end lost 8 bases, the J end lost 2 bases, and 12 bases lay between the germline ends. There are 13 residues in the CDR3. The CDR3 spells CASFGGNNYGYTF. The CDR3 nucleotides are TGTGCCAGCTTTGGAGGGAACAACTATGGCTACACCTTC.

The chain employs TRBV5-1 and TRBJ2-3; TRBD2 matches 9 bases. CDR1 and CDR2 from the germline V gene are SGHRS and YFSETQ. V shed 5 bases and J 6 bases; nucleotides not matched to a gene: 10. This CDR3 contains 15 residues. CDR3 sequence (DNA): TGCGCCAGCAGACCTCGGACTAGCGCCGCGGATACGCAGTATTTT. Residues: CASRPRTSAADTQYF.

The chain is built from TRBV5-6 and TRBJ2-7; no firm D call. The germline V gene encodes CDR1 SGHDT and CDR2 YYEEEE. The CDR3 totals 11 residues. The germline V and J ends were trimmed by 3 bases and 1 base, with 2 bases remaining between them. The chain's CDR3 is CASSSSYEQYF. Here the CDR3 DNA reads TGTGCCAGCAGCTCTTCCTACGAGCAGTACTTC. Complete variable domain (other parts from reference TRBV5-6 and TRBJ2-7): DAGVTQSPTHLIKTRGQQVTLRCSPKSGHDTVSWYQQALGQGPQFIFQYYEEEERQRGNFPDRFSGHQFPNYSSELNVNALLLGDSALYLCASSSSYEQYFGPGTRLTVT.

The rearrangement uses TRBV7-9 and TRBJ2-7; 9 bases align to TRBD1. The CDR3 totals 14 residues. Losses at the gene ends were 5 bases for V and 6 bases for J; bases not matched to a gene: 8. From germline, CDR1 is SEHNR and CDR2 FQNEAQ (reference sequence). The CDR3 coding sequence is TGTGCCAGCAGCCCGGGACAGGGAATTGTCGAGCAGTACTTC. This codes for CASSPGQGIVEQYF.

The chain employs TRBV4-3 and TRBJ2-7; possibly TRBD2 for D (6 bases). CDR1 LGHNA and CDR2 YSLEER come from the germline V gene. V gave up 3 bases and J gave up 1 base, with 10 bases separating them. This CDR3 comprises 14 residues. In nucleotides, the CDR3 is TGCGCCAGCAGCCAGGGACTGGGATCCTACGAGCAGTACTTC. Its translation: CASSQGLGSYEQYF.

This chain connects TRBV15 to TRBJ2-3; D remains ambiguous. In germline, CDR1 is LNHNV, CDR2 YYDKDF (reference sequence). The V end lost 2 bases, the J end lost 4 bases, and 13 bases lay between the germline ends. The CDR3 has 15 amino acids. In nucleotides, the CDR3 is TGTGCCACCAGCAGACCACCCACTTTTTCAGATACGCAGTATTTT. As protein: CATSRPPTFSDTQYF.

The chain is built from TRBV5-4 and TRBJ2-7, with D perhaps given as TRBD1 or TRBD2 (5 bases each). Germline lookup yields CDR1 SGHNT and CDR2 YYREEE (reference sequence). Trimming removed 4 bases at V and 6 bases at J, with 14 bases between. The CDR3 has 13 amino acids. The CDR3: CASSGDPGSEQYF. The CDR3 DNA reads TGTGCCAGCAGCGGCGACCCAGGGAGCGAGCAGTACTTC.

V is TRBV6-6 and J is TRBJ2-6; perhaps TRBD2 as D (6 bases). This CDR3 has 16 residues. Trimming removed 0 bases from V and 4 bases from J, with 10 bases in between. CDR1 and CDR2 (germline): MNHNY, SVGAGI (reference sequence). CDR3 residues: CASSYSRGLGANVLTF. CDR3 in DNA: TGTGCCAGCAGTTACTCGAGGGGACTCGGGGCCAACGTCCTGACTTTC.

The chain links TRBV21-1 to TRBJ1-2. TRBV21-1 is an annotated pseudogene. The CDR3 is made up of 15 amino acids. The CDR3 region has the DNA TGTGCCAGCAAGCGACCAGGCGGGGGAAACTATGGCTACACCTTC. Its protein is CASKRPGGGNYGYTF.

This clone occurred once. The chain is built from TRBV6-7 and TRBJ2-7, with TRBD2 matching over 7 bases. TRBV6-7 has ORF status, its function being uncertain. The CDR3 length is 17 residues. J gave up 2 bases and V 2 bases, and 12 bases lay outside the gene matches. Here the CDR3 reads CASSYPRLGGSTYEQYF. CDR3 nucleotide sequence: TGTGCCAGCAGTTACCCCCGTTTGGGGGGGAGTACCTACGAGCAGTACTTC.

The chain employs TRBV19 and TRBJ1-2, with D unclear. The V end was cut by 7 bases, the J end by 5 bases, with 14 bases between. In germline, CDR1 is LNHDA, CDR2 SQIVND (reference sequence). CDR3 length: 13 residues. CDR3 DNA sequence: TGTGCCAGTACTAGGTATCCCGAGTATGGCTACACCTTC. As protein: CASTRYPEYGYTF.

In DNA form, the CDR3 reads TGTGCCAGCGGAAAGGAGCGCACAGATACGCAGTATTTT. Protein product: CASGKERTDTQYF. The chain combines TRBV18 with TRBJ2-3; D unclear. Trimming removed 8 bases from V and 1 base from J, with 10 bases in between. Germline V gene data show CDR1 as KGHSH and CDR2 as LQKENI. This CDR3 contains 13 residues.

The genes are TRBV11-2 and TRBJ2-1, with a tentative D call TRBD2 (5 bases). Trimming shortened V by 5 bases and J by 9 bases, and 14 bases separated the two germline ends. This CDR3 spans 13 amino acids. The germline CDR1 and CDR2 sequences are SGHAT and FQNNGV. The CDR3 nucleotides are TGTGCCAGCAGCCACTCTGTAGAGGGTGAGCAGTTCTTC. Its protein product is CASSHSVEGEQFF.

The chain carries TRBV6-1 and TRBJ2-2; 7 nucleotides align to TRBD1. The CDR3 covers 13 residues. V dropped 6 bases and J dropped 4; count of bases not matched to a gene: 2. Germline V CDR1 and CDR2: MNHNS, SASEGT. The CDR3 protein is CASRTGLTGELFF. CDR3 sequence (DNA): TGTGCCAGCAGGACAGGGCTCACCGGGGAGCTGTTTTTT.

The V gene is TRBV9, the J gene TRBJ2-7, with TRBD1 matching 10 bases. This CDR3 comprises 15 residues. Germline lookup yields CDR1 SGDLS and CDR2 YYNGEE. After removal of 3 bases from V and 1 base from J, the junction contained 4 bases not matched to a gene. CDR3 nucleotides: TGTGCCAGCAGCGCGGGACAGGGGAAATCCTACGAGCAGTACTTC. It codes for CASSAGQGKSYEQYF.

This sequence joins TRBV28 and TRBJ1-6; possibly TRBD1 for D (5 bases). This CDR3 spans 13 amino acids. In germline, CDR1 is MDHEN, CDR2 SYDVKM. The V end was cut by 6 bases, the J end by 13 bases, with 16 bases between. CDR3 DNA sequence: TGTGCCAGCAGCCTACTTGGGCCAGGGCCCCTCCACTTT. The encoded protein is CASSLLGPGPLHF.

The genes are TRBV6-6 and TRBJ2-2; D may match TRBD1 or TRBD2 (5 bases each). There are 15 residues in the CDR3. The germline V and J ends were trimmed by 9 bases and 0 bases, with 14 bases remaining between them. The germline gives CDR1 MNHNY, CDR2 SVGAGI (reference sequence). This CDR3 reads CASRGTGPNTGELFF. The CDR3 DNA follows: TGTGCCAGTAGGGGTACGGGGCCGAACACCGGGGAGCTGTTTTTT.

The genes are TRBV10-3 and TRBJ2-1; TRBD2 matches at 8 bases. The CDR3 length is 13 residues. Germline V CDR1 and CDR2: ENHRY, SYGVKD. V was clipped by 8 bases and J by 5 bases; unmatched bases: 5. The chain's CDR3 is CAIYSGVNNEQFF. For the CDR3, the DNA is TGTGCCATCTATAGCGGGGTCAACAATGAGCAGTTCTTC.

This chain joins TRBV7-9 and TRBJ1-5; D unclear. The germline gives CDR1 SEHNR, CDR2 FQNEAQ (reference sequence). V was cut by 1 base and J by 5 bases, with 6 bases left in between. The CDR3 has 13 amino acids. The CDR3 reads CASSLESHQPQHF. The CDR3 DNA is TGTGCCAGCAGCTTAGAGTCCCATCAGCCCCAGCATTTT.